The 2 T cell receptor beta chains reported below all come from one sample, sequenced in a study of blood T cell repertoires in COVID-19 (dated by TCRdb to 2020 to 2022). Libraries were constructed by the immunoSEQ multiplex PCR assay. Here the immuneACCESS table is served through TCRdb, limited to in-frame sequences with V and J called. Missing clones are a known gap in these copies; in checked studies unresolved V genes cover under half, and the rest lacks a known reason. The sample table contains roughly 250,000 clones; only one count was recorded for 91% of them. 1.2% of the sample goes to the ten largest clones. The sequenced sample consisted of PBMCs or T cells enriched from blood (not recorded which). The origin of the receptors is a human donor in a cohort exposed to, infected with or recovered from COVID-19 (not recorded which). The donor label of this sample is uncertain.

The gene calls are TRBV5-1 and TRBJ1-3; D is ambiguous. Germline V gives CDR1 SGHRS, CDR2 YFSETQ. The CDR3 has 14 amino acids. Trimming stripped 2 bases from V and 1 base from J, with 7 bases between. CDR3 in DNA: TGCGCCAGCAGCTTAGGAGAATCTGGAAACACCATATATTTT. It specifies CASSLGESGNTIYF. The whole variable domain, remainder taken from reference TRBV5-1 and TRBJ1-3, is KAGVTQTPRYLIKTRGQQVTLSCSPISGHRSVSWYQQTPGQGLQFLFEYFSETQRNKGNFPGRFSGRQFSNSRSEMNVSTLELGDSALYLCASSLGESGNTIYFGEGSWLTVV.

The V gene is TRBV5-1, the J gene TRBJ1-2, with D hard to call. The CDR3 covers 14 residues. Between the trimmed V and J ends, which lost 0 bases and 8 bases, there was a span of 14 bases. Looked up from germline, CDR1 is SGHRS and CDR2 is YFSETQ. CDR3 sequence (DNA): TGCGCCAGCAGCTTGGAGGGTCAGGCGGGGGGCTACACCTTC. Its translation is CASSLEGQAGGYTF.